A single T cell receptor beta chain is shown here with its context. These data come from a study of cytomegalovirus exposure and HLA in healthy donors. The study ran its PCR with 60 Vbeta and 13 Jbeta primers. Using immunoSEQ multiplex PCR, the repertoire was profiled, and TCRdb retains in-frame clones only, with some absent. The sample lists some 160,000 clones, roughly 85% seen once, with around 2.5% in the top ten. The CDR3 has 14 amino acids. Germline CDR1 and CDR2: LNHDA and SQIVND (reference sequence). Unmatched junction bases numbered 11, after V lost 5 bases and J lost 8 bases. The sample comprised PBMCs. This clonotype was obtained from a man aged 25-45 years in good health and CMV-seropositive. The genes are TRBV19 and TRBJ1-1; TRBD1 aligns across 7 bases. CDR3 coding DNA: TGTGCCAGTAGTCCCTCCCCACAGGGGACCGAAGCTTTCTTT. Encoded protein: CASSPSPQGTEAFF.